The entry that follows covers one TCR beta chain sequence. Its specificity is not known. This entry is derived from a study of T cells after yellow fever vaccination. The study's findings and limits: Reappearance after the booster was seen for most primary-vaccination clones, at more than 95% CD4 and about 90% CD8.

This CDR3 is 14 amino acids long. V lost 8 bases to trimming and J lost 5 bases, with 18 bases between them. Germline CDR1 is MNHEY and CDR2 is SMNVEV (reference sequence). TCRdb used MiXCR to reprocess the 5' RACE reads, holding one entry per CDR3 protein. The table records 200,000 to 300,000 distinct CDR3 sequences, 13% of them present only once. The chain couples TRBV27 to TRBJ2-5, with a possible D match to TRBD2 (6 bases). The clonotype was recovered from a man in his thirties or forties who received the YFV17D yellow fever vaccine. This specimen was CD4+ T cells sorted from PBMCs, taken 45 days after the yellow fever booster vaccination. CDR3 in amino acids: CASGRLAGHETQYF. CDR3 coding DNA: TGTGCCAGCGGGCGTTTGGCGGGGCATGAGACCCAGTACTTC.